This T cell receptor beta chain is from a study of identical twins. This CDR3 comprises 14 residues. Germline V gene sequence: CDR1 SGHRS, CDR2 YFSETQ. The V end was cut by 3 bases, the J end by 7 bases, with 14 bases between. This clonotype was counted a few times. MiXCR, applied by TCRdb to the 5' RACE reads, yields one record per CDR3 protein. This table holds 600,000 to 700,000 distinct CDR3 sequences, over 20% found once. This sample was shared with a second study, whose subject was T cells expressing NK-cell markers. As that report states: Sorted CD3+CD56-NKG2C+, CD3+CD56+NKG2C+ and CD3+CD56+NKG2C- T cells supplied the TCR beta repertoires. Researchers report these clonotypes also headed the CD3+CD56-NKG2C+ fraction in four donors.

Specimen: PBMCs. The clonotype originates from a woman between 18 and 29 years old in good health. The rearrangement uses TRBV5-1 and TRBJ2-1; D might be TRBD1 (6 bases). The CDR3 region has the DNA TGCGCCAGCAGCTGGGGGCCGTCGGGGAATGAGCAGTTCTTC. This sequence encodes CASSWGPSGNEQFF.